Listed below are T cell receptor beta chains from one sample, sequenced in a study of cytotoxic CD8 clonotypes in ibrutinib-treated CLL. Repertoires were generated with immunoSEQ multiplex PCR, while TCRdb's copy carries only in-frame clones and drops some. There are approximately 140,000 clones in the sample; about 72% occur only once, and around 30% lies in the top ten. The sample consisted of PBMCs, taken after 12 months of ibrutinib treatment. These receptors were taken from a human donor with chronic lymphocytic leukemia. CDR3s include the opening cysteine and the closing phenylalanine or tryptophan. The order of the fields is V gene, D gene, J gene, clone size, CDR3 DNA, CDR3 protein. D genes are given only for firm matches. Not every row has a clone size; where given, it reads once, few, many or a size class.

>TRBV7-9|-|TRBJ2-7|-
TGTGCCAGCAGCTTAGTAGGCTACGAGCAGTACTTC
CASSLVGYEQYF
>TRBV19|-|TRBJ1-4|-
TGTGCCAGTAGTAGGGACTTGTCTGAAAAACTGTTTTTT
CASSRDLSEKLFF
>TRBV30|TRBD1|TRBJ2-7|-
TGTGCCTGGAACCTACAGGGGGCAAGCGAGCAGTACTTC
CAWNLQGASEQYF
>TRBV2|-|TRBJ2-7|-
TGTGCCAGCTTCGATGAGGGGGAGCAGTACTTC
CASFDEGEQYF
>TRBV7-2|-|TRBJ2-7|-
TGTGCCAGCAGCTTAGTGGGCAGCTCCTACGAGCAGTACTTC
CASSLVGSSYEQYF
>TRBV7-8|-|TRBJ2-3|-
TGTGCCAGCAGCCCCCGGGACCCCACGGGCACAGATACGCAGTATTTT
CASSPRDPTGTDTQYF
>TRBV9|-|TRBJ1-1|-
TGTGCCAGCAGCGTGGCCCAAAGGTTGGACACTGAAGCTTTCTTT
CASSVAQRLDTEAFF
>TRBV7-2|-|TRBJ2-1|-
TGTGCCAGCAGCCGAGAAAGACCTGGCTCGGGAACAAATGAGCAGTTCTTC
CASSRERPGSGTNEQFF
>TRBV14|-|TRBJ2-1|-
TGTGCCAGCAGCCAGGAATGGACAGACTCCTACAATGAGCAGTTCTTC
CASSQEWTDSYNEQFF
>TRBV11-3|TRBD2|TRBJ2-7|-
TGTGCCAGCAGCCGGGGGGGCATCGAGCAGTACTTC
CASSRGGIEQYF
>TRBV7-9|TRBD2|TRBJ2-2|-
TGTGCCAGCAGCCTAGCGGGGGCCACCACCGGGGAGCTGTTTTTT
CASSLAGATTGELFF
>TRBV30|-|TRBJ1-5|-
TGTGCCTGGAGTGGGGACCTCAATCAGCCCCAGCATTTT
CAWSGDLNQPQHF
>TRBV10-2|-|TRBJ1-4|-
TGCGCCAGCAGTGAGACCAGTGAAAAACTGTTTTTT
CASSETSEKLFF
>TRBV19|TRBD2|TRBJ2-3|-
TGTGCCAGTAGTATCGTGGGACTAGCAAGCACAGATACGCAGTATTTT
CASSIVGLASTDTQYF
>TRBV6-5|-|TRBJ1-1|-
TGTGCCAGCAGTTACTCGGGGGGGGTGAACACTGAAGCTTTCTTT
CASSYSGGVNTEAFF
>TRBV29-1|-|TRBJ2-7|few
TGCAGCGTTGGGACAGTCTCCTACGAGCAGTACTTC
CSVGTVSYEQYF
>TRBV5-1|-|TRBJ2-5|-
TGCGCCAGCAGCTCCGCCCCCCCACAAGAGACCCAGTACTTC
CASSSAPPQETQYF
>TRBV11-2|-|TRBJ2-1|-
TGTGCCAGCAGCTTAGGGCACTCAGGCACCTACAATGAGCAGTTCTTC
CASSLGHSGTYNEQFF
>TRBV27|-|TRBJ2-3|-
TGTGCCAGCAGTTCGTACACAGATACGCAGTATTTT
CASSSYTDTQYF
>TRBV9|TRBD2|TRBJ2-1|-
TGTGCCAGCAGCGTGCTCACCGGGACTAGCGGGAGGGTAAGCTCCTACAATGAGCAGTTCTTC
CASSVLTGTSGRVSSYNEQFF
>TRBV7-2|-|TRBJ2-5|-
TGTGCCAGCAGCTTAATGGGAGACCAAGAGACCCAGTACTTC
CASSLMGDQETQYF
>TRBV10-3|-|TRBJ1-2|-
TGTGCCATCAGTAAGATGGGGGGGGACTATGGCTACACCTTC
CAISKMGGDYGYTF
>TRBV2|-|TRBJ2-6|-
TGTGCCAGCAGTGATTTAGGGGAAAGGCCTGGGGCCAACGTCCTGACTTTC
CASSDLGERPGANVLTF
>TRBV2|-|TRBJ2-3|few
TGTGCCAGCACCGGGACTAGCACAGATACGCAGTATTTT
CASTGTSTDTQYF
>TRBV10-3|TRBD2|TRBJ2-7|-
TGTGCCATCAGAGATAGCGGGACCTACGAGCAGTACTTC
CAIRDSGTYEQYF
>TRBV5-1|TRBD2|TRBJ2-5|-
TGCGCCAGCAGCTTGGCTAGCGGGGGGTCGGGTGAGACCCAGTACTTC
CASSLASGGSGETQYF
>TRBV11-2|-|TRBJ2-7|-
TGTGCCAGCAGTCCCGTTGCGGCTGCTTACGAGCAGTACTTC
CASSPVAAAYEQYF
>TRBV7-9|-|TRBJ2-1|-
TGTGCCAGCAGCCCAGGGAGGAGCTCCTACAATGAGCAGTTCTTC
CASSPGRSSYNEQFF
>TRBV5-1|-|TRBJ2-6|-
TGCGCCAGCAAGTTCTCTGGGGCCAACGTCCTGACTTTC
CASKFSGANVLTF
>TRBV28|-|TRBJ2-7|-
TGTGCCAGCAGTACAACAGGGTTTTTAACCTACGAGCAGTACTTC
CASSTTGFLTYEQYF
>TRBV19|TRBD1|TRBJ1-2|few
TGTGCCAGTAGTTCAATGGCCGGGACAGGGAACGGCTACACCTTC
CASSSMAGTGNGYTF
>TRBV27|-|TRBJ1-1|few
TGTGCCAGCAGTTATTACGGTGGGATCACTGAAGCTTTCTTT
CASSYYGGITEAFF
>TRBV14|-|TRBJ1-1|-
TGTGCCAGCAGCAAGGGGAGGGACACTGAAGCTTTCTTT
CASSKGRDTEAFF
>TRBV5-1|-|TRBJ2-7|-
TGCGCCAGCAGCTTGGCAACGGGACCCTCCTACGAGCAGTACTTC
CASSLATGPSYEQYF
>TRBV13|TRBD1|TRBJ2-2|-
TGTGCCAGCAGACCATCGGACAGGGTAAACACCGGGGAGCTGTTTTTT
CASRPSDRVNTGELFF
>TRBV10-3|-|TRBJ2-2|-
TGTGCCACCCTTTCTCGGTTGGCGGGGACTAACACCGGGGAGCTGTTTTTT
CATLSRLAGTNTGELFF
>TRBV28|-|TRBJ2-7|-
TGTGCCAGCAGCGCTGGATCCACCGGGACGGACTACGAGCAGTACTTC
CASSAGSTGTDYEQYF
>TRBV11-2|TRBD1|TRBJ1-6|-
TGTGCCAGCAGCCGCAATGCGGGACAGGAGAATTCACCCCTCCACTTT
CASSRNAGQENSPLHF
>TRBV7-9|-|TRBJ1-3|few
TGTGCCAGCAGCTGGAGGAGTGGCAGTCTGGCAAACACCATATATTTT
CASSWRSGSLANTIYF
>TRBV21-1|-|TRBJ2-3|once
TGTGCCAGCAGCAACTCAGGGACTTCTACCACAGATACGCAGTATTTT
CASSNSGTSTTDTQYF
>TRBV2|TRBD2|TRBJ2-5|-
TGTGCCAGCAGTGATGAGGGGACTAGCGGGGGGTACAAAAAGACCCAGTACTTC
CASSDEGTSGGYKKTQYF
>TRBV27|-|TRBJ1-2|-
TGTGCCAGCAGTTTGAGGACGGGGACTAACTATGGCTACACCTTC
CASSLRTGTNYGYTF
>TRBV5-1|-|TRBJ2-7|once
TGCGCCAGCAGCGGTGGGACGGTAGCCTACGAGCAGTACTTC
CASSGGTVAYEQYF
>TRBV18|-|TRBJ2-7|-
TGTGCCAGCTCCTCGAGCTACGAGCAGTACTTC
CASSSSYEQYF
>TRBV9|TRBD1|TRBJ2-5|-
TGTGCCAGCAGTTATGACAGGGTCCAAGAGACCCAGTACTTC
CASSYDRVQETQYF
>TRBV18|TRBD2|TRBJ2-1|-
TGTGCCAGCTCACCGTCGCGGGAGCAAGTCAATGAGCAGTTCTTC
CASSPSREQVNEQFF
>TRBV7-9|-|TRBJ2-5|-
TGTGCCAGCAGCTTAGATAACCAAGCGACCCAGTACTTC
CASSLDNQATQYF
>TRBV5-1|-|TRBJ2-3|-
TGCGCCAGCAGCTTGAGCACAGATACGCAGTATTTT
CASSLSTDTQYF
>TRBV13|TRBD2|TRBJ2-2|-
TGTGCCAGCAGCTCCGGAAGCGGGAGGAGGACCGGGGAGCTGTTTTTT
CASSSGSGRRTGELFF
>TRBV4-3|-|TRBJ2-2|-
TGCGCCAGCAGCCATCGGGCCGGGGAGCTGTTTTTT
CASSHRAGELFF
>TRBV4-2|-|TRBJ1-6|-
TGTGCCAGCAGCCAAGATCGGGATGCCTCCCTCCACTTT
CASSQDRDASLHF
>TRBV6-5|-|TRBJ1-5|-
TGTGCCAGCAATCGAGCAGGGTTTCAGCCCCAGCATTTT
CASNRAGFQPQHF
>TRBV5-1|-|TRBJ1-1|-
TGCGCCAGCAGCCTGGGACTGCGGGACACTGAAGCTTTCTTT
CASSLGLRDTEAFF
>TRBV28|-|TRBJ2-6|-
TGTGCCACCCTAGAACCGGGACACATATCAGGGGCCAACGTCCTGACTTTC
CATLEPGHISGANVLTF
>TRBV5-1|TRBD1|TRBJ2-7|-
TGCGCCAGCAGTCGGGACAGGGCCAACTACGAGCAGTACTTC
CASSRDRANYEQYF
>TRBV27|TRBD1|TRBJ2-7|-
TGTGCCAGCAGTTCAGGGGGCAACGAGCAGTACTTC
CASSSGGNEQYF
>TRBV6-1|-|TRBJ2-3|-
TGTGCCAGCAGGGGGCGGGACAGTCGGGGGGATACGCAGTATTTT
CASRGRDSRGDTQYF
>TRBV4-3|-|TRBJ2-7|once
TGCGCCAGCAGCCAACTTAGCGGAAGGTCCTACGAGCAGTACTTC
CASSQLSGRSYEQYF
>TRBV27|-|TRBJ2-3|-
TGTGCCAGCAGTTTCCGACCTGGGGGGGATACGCAGTATTTT
CASSFRPGGDTQYF
>TRBV14|-|TRBJ2-7|-
TGTGCCAGCAGCCCTATCAGGGGGGACGAGCAGTACTTC
CASSPIRGDEQYF